The subject of this entry is one T cell receptor beta chain. The data derive from a study of T-cell reconstitution after alpha-beta-depleted transplantation in children. The library targeted TCRbeta and was prepared with unique molecular identifiers. Each CDR3 protein gets one entry after TCRdb re-called the PCR reads with MiXCR. There are 500,000 to 750,000 distinct CDR3 sequences in the sample; 20% to 30% occur only once, and 35% to 40% lies in the top ten. This receptor was identified in a boy in the first two years of life with Wiskott-Aldrich syndrome, due to receive a stem cell transplant. The input for sequencing was PBMCs, taken before TCRalphabeta/CD19-depleted stem cell transplant.

This CDR3 is CASSGNRGNTGELFF. CDR3 bases: TGCGCCAGCAGCGGCAACAGGGGGAACACCGGGGAGCTGTTTTTT. The genes are TRBV5-1 and TRBJ2-2, with TRBD1 matching 7 bases. Trimming took 4 bases from V and 1 from J; bases not matched to a gene: 4. The germline V gene has CDR1 SGHRS and CDR2 YFSETQ. The CDR3 is 15 residues long.